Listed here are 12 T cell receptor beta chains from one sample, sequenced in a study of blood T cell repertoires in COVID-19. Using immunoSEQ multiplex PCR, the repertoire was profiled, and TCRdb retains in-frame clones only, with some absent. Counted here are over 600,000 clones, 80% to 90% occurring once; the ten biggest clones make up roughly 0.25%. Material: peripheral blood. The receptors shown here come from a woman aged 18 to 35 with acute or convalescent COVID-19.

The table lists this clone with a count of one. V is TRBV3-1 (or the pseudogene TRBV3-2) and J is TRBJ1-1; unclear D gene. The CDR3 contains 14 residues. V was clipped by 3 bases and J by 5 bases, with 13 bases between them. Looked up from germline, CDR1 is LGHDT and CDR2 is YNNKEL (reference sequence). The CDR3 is CASSHSSGWTEAFF. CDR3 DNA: TGTGCCAGCAGCCATTCGTCGGGTTGGACTGAAGCTTTCTTT.

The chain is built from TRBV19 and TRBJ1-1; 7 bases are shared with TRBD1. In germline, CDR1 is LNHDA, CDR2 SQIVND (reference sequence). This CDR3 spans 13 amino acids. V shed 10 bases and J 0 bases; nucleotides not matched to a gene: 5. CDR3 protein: CATRGQLNTEAFF. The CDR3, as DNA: TGTGCCACCAGGGGACAGCTGAACACTGAAGCTTTCTTT. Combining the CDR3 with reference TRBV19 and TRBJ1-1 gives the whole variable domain DGGITQSPKYLFRKEGQNVTLSCEQNLNHDAMYWYRQDPGQGLRLIYYSQIVNDFQKGDIAEGYSVSREKKESFPLTVTSAQKNPTAFYLCATRGQLNTEAFFGQGTRLTVV.

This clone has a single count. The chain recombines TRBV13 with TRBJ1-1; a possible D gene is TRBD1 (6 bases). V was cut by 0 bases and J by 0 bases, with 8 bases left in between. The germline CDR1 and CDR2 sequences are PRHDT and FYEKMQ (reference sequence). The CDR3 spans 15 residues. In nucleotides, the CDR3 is TGTGCCAGCAGCTTAGGCCAGGGGATGAACACTGAAGCTTTCTTT. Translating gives CASSLGQGMNTEAFF.

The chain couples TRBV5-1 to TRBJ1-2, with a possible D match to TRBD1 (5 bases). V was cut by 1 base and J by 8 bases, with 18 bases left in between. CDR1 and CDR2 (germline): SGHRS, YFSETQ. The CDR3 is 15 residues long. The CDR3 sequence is CASSLSEFRGNGYTF. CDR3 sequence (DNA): TGCGCCAGCAGCTTGTCCGAATTCCGGGGGAACGGCTACACCTTC.

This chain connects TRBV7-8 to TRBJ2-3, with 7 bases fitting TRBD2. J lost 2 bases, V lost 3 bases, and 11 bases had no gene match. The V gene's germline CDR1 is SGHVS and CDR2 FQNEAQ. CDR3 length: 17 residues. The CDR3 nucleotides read TGTGCCAGCAGCTTGTTCCAAGGAGCGGGGTACACAGATACGCAGTATTTT. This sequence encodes CASSLFQGAGYTDTQYF.

This CDR3 reads CASSETPDTRGTIYF. CDR3 bases: TGTGCCAGCAGTGAAACCCCGGACACCCGAGGCACCATATATTTT. The rearrangement links TRBV6-1 to TRBJ1-3; the D gene is possibly TRBD1 (5 bases). CDR3 length: 15 residues. Trimming cost V 2 bases and J 9 bases, with 17 bases left between them. Germline-derived CDR1 and CDR2 are MNHNS and SASEGT.

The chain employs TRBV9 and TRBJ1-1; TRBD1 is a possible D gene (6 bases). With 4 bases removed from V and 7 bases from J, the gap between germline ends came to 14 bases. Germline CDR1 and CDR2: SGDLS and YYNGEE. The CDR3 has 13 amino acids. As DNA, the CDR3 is TGTGCCAGCAGCCCGAACAGGGTAGGTGAAGCTTTCTTT. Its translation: CASSPNRVGEAFF.

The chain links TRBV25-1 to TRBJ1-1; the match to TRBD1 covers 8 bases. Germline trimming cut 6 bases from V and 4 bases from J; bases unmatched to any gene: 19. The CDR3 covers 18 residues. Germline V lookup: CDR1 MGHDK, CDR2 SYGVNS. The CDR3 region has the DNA TGTGCCAGCAGCGGGATTGCAGGGGGCCAGACCGTGGGCACTGAAGCTTTCTTT. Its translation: CASSGIAGGQTVGTEAFF.

In DNA form, the CDR3 reads TGTGCCACCAGTGATTTACGGCAGGGGGGAGGAGAGACCCAGTACTTC. Translation gives CATSDLRQGGGETQYF. The rearrangement joins TRBV24-1 to TRBJ2-5; tentatively, D is TRBD1 (7 bases). V was cut by 1 base and J by 4 bases, with 15 bases left in between. Germline loops: CDR1 KGHDR, CDR2 SFDVKD. The CDR3 has 16 amino acids.

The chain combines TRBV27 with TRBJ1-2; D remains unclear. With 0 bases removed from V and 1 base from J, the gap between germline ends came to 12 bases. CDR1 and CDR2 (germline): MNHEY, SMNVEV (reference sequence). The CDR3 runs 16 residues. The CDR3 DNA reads TGTGCCAGCAGTTTATCAGGGAGCCATATTAACTATGGCTACACCTTC. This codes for CASSLSGSHINYGYTF.

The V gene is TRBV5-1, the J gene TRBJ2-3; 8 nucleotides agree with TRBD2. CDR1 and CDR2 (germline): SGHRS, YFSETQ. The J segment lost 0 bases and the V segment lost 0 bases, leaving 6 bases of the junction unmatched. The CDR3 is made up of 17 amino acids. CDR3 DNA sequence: TGCGCCAGCAGCTTGGAAGGTAGCGGGGCAAGCACAGATACGCAGTATTTT. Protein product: CASSLEGSGASTDTQYF.

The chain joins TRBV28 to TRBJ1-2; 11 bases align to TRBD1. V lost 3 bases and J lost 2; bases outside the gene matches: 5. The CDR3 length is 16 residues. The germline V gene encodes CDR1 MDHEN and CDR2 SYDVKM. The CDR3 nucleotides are TGTGCCAGCAGTTTCGGCGGACAGGGGGCGAACTATGGCTACACCTTC. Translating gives CASSFGGQGANYGYTF.